The 16 T cell receptor beta chains below all came from one sample that was sequenced in a study of blood T cell repertoires in COVID-19. The protocol was immunoSEQ multiplex PCR, while the TCRdb copy is restricted to in-frame clones and leaves out a portion. The sample consists of fewer than 300,000 clones, less than 85% of them appearing once. Specimen: peripheral blood. All receptors derive from a woman in her sixties or seventies with active or convalescent COVID-19.

The chain recombines TRBV6-5 with TRBJ1-5; D is ambiguous. The ends were cut back, 10 bases at V and 7 bases at J, with 23 bases in the middle. This CDR3 has 15 residues. Germline CDR1 reads MNHEY; CDR2 reads SVGAGI. The CDR3 loop reads CATASSGSWGQPQHF. Written as DNA, the CDR3 is TGTGCCACCGCGTCGTCGGGGAGCTGGGGACAGCCCCAGCATTTT.

The chain combines TRBV6-5 with TRBJ2-1; TRBD2 agrees at 10 bases. The CDR3 runs to 14 residues. CDR1 and CDR2 (germline): MNHEY, SVGAGI. Trimming at V came to 6 bases and at J to 10 bases, leaving 9 bases not matched to a gene. CDR3 nucleotides: TGTGCCAGCAGCGAGCGGGGGGGCCTACGGGAGCAGTTCTTC. Its translation: CASSERGGLREQFF.

The rearrangement uses TRBV7-9 and TRBJ1-2; D is possibly TRBD1 (6 bases). Trimming cost V 1 base and J 3 bases, with 6 bases left between them. The CDR3 runs to 13 residues. CDR1 and CDR2 (germline): SEHNR, FQNEAQ (reference sequence). Here the CDR3 reads CASSLGQDYGYTF. The CDR3 nucleotides are TGTGCCAGCAGCTTAGGACAGGACTATGGCTACACCTTC.

The V and J genes are TRBV9 and TRBJ2-5; 13 bases agree with TRBD2. The V and J ends lost 0 bases and 5 bases, in that order; junction bases with no gene match: 4. Germline V CDR1 and CDR2: SGDLS, YYNGEE. The CDR3 consists of 16 residues. This CDR3 is CASSVGLAGGGETQYF. The CDR3 DNA reads as TGTGCCAGCAGCGTAGGACTAGCGGGGGGCGGGGAGACCCAGTACTTC.

The J gene is TRBJ1-2, the V gene TRBV4-2, with D perhaps matching TRBD1 (5 bases). V shed 0 bases and J shed 4 bases, with 6 bases lying between them. The CDR3 is 13 amino acids. The germline gives CDR1 LGHNA, CDR2 YNFKEQ. CDR3 loop: CASSQEGPYGYTF. CDR3 coding DNA: TGTGCCAGCAGCCAAGAGGGGCCCTATGGCTACACCTTC.

The chain is built from TRBV6-5 and TRBJ2-7, with D uncertain. V was pared by 2 bases and J by 1 base, with 9 bases between. The germline V gene encodes CDR1 MNHEY and CDR2 SVGAGI. The CDR3 extends over 14 amino acids. The CDR3 here is CASSYGPGSYEQYF. The CDR3 coding sequence is TGTGCCAGCAGTTACGGGCCAGGATCCTACGAGCAGTACTTC.

This sequence joins TRBV7-2 and TRBJ2-7; a weak D match, TRBD1 (5 bases). The CDR3 consists of 12 residues. V dropped 6 bases and J dropped 4 bases, with 10 bases sitting between them. Germline V lookup: CDR1 SGHTA, CDR2 FQGNSA. In DNA, the CDR3 is TGTGCCAGCAGGGGGCGCACGTACGAGCAGTACTTC. Protein product: CASRGRTYEQYF.

J is TRBJ1-4 and V is TRBV5-1; 7 bases agree with TRBD1. Germline V gene sequence: CDR1 SGHRS, CDR2 YFSETQ. With V trimmed by 3 bases and J by 5 bases, 4 bases remained unmatched. The CDR3 consists of 14 residues. CDR3 DNA sequence: TGCGCCAGCAGCTGGGGACAGACCAATGAAAAACTGTTTTTT. Protein: CASSWGQTNEKLFF.

V gene TRBV5-1 combines with J gene TRBJ2-7; 14 bases match TRBD2. CDR1 SGHRS and CDR2 YFSETQ come from the germline V gene. This CDR3 spans 15 amino acids. V shed 6 bases, J shed 7 bases, and the junction held 9 bases outside the gene matches. DNA for the CDR3: TGCGCCAGCACCCCCGGACTAGCGGGAGGCGGAGAGCAGTACTTC. It yields the protein CASTPGLAGGGEQYF.

V usage is TRBV18 and J usage is TRBJ2-3; D unclear. V dropped 3 bases and J dropped 0 bases, with 7 bases sitting between them. The CDR3 covers 14 residues. CDR1 and CDR2 from the germline V gene are KGHSH and LQKENI. CDR3 sequence reads: CASSPTPSTDTQYF. The DNA for the CDR3 is TGTGCCAGCTCACCTACTCCTAGCACAGATACGCAGTATTTT.

This clone has only a few counts. V is TRBV28 and J is TRBJ2-1; 14 bases line up with TRBD2. There are 22 residues in the CDR3. J gave up 7 bases and V 4 bases, and 24 bases lay outside the gene matches. The germline V gene encodes CDR1 MDHEN and CDR2 SYDVKM. The CDR3 reads CASSSPTGRTSGRPIWRNEQFF. As DNA, the CDR3 is TGTGCCAGCAGTTCCCCGACGGGCCGGACTAGCGGGAGGCCGATCTGGCGGAATGAGCAGTTCTTC.

The chain joins TRBV28 to TRBJ2-7; TRBD2 might be the D (6 bases). Trimming stripped 7 bases from V and 7 bases from J, with 20 bases between. The germline V gene encodes CDR1 MDHEN and CDR2 SYDVKM. The CDR3 runs 14 residues. The chain's CDR3 is CASIRGTQPGEQYF. The CDR3 region has the DNA TGTGCCAGCATCCGAGGGACTCAGCCGGGGGAGCAGTACTTC.

V gene TRBV9 combines with J gene TRBJ1-5; D perhaps matches TRBD1 (5 bases). This CDR3 comprises 15 residues. Per the germline V gene, CDR1 is SGDLS and CDR2 is YYNGEE. Trimming shortened V by 0 bases and J by 9 bases, and 16 bases separated the two germline ends. In DNA, the CDR3 is TGTGCCAGCAGCGTAGGGGACTCCACTTTAGGGCCCCAGCATTTT. Protein product: CASSVGDSTLGPQHF.

The chain joins TRBV10-2 to TRBJ2-7; 9 bases are a match to TRBD1. This CDR3 is 14 amino acids long. The ends lost 5 bases at V and 6 bases at J; junction bases unmatched: 8. Germline CDR1 and CDR2: WSHSY and SAAADI. The CDR3 here is CASSPIDRGGEQYF. CDR3 nucleotides: TGCGCCAGCAGTCCCATTGACAGGGGGGGCGAGCAGTACTTC.

As for this clone: This CDR3 is also generated by other DNA sequences in the sample. V usage is TRBV18 and J usage is TRBJ1-1; TRBD1 agrees at 7 bases. There are 14 residues in the CDR3. Trimming cost V 3 bases and J 1 base; bases outside gene matches: 2. Germline V lookup: CDR1 KGHSH, CDR2 LQKENI. This chain's CDR3 is CASSPNRGNTEAFF. The CDR3 region has the DNA TGTGCCAGCTCACCGAACAGGGGGAACACTGAAGCTTTCTTT.

The V gene is TRBV4-1, the J gene TRBJ2-7; D not certain. This CDR3 region has 16 residues. Germline assignment: CDR1 MGHRA and CDR2 YSYEKL. V dropped 0 bases and J dropped 1 base, with 13 bases sitting between them. The CDR3 sequence: CASSQEEQTPSYEQYF. CDR3 DNA sequence: TGCGCCAGCAGCCAAGAAGAACAGACCCCGTCCTACGAGCAGTACTTC.